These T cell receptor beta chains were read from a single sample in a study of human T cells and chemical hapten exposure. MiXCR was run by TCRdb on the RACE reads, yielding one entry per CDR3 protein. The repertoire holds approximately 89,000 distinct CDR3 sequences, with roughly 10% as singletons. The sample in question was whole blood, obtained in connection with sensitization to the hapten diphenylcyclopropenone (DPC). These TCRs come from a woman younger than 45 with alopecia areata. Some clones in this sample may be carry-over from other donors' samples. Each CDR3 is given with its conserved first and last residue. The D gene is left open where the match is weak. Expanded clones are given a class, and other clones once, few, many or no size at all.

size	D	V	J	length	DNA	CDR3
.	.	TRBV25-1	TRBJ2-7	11	TGTGCCAGCAGTGTGATATACGAGCAGTACTTC	CASSVIYEQYF
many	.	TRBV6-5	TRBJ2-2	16	TGTGCCAGCAGTTACTGGGGCGCAGGGGGGACCGGGGAGCTGTTTTTT	CASSYWGAGGTGELFF
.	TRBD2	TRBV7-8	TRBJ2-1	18	TGTGCCAGCAGCCGCAGACTAGCGGGGGGGGGCTCCTACAATGAGCAGTTCTTC	CASSRRLAGGGSYNEQFF
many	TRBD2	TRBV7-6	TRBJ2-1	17	TGTGCCAGCAGCTCCCGCTGGGGGGGTGTTTCCTACAATGAGCAGTTCTTC	CASSSRWGGVSYNEQFF
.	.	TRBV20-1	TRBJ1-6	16	TGCAGTGCTAGAGAAGACCCAGGGTATTATAATTCACCCCTCCACTTT	CSAREDPGYYNSPLHF
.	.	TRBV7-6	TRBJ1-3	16	TGTGCCAGCAGCATAAGCGGACAGTCCTCTGGAAACACCATATATTTT	CASSISGQSSGNTIYF
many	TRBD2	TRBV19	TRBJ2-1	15	TGTGCCAGTAGTCCCCGACTAGCGGGAGACAATGAGCAGTTCTTC	CASSPRLAGDNEQFF
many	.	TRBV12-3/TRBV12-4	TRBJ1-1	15	TGTGCCAGCAGTTTATTACCGGGACGGAACACTGAAGCTTTCTTT	CASSLLPGRNTEAFF
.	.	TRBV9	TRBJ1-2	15	TGTGCCAGCAGCGTGACGACAGGAGGGGACTATGGCTACACCTTC	CASSVTTGGDYGYTF
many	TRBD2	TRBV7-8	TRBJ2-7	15	TGTGCCAGCAGCTTAGCGGGAGGGCACTCCTACGAGCAGTACTTC	CASSLAGGHSYEQYF
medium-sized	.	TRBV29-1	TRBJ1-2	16	TGCAGCGTTGAAAGTTGGGTCGCGACTGGTTCCTATGGCTACACCTTC	CSVESWVATGSYGYTF
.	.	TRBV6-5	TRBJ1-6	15	TGTGCCAGCAGTGGACTCAGGGTCCGTAATTCACCCCTCCACTTT	CASSGLRVRNSPLHF
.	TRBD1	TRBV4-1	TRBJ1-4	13	TGCGCCAGCAGCCAAGGGGACAGTGAAAAACTGTTTTTT	CASSQGDSEKLFF
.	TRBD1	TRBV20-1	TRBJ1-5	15	TGCAGTGCTAGAGGGGCAGGGGGCTCAGATCAGCCCCAGCATTTT	CSARGAGGSDQPQHF
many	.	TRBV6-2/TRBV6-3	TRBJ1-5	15	TGTGCCAGCAGGGCCGGGACACTTAACGGTCAGCCCCAGCATTTT	CASRAGTLNGQPQHF
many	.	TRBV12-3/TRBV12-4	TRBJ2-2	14	TGTGCCAGCAGGCTGACAAGGGACACCGGGGAGCTGTTTTTT	CASRLTRDTGELFF
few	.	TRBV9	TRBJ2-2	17	TGTGCCAGCAGCGTAGGATCCAGATCGCAAGTCACCGGGGAGCTGTTTTTT	CASSVGSRSQVTGELFF
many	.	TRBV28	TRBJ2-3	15	TGTGCCAGCAGTTTGGGCTGGTCGAGCACAGATACGCAGTATTTT	CASSLGWSSTDTQYF
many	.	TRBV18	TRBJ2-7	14	TGTGCCAGCTCAAATAGAACAGGGTCCTACGAGCAGTACTTC	CASSNRTGSYEQYF
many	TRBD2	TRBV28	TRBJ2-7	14	TGTGCCAGCAGTCTAGCGGGGGCCACCTACGAGCAGTACTTC	CASSLAGATYEQYF
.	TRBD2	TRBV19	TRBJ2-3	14	TGTGCCAGCAGACCTAGCGGGGGGAGAGATACGCAGTATTTT	CASRPSGGRDTQYF
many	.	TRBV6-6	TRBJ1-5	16	TGTGCCAGCAGTCCCTATCCGCAGGGTGGGAATCAGCCCCAGCATTTT	CASSPYPQGGNQPQHF